This entry lists 16 T cell receptor beta chains sequenced from one sample in a study of shared clonotypes between healthy human individuals. Clones were read by immunoSEQ multiplex PCR, and TCRdb kept only the in-frame ones, dropping some. In the table there are approximately 2.5 million clones, about 92% of which are singletons. Material for sequencing was naive CD4+ T cells sorted from blood. As for subset: CD45RA+ positively selected. All receptors derive from a man younger than 35 in good health.

Here the CDR3 DNA reads TGTGCCAGCACCCCTCCCGGGAGCTCCTACAATGAGCAGTTCTTC. Translated: CASTPPGSSYNEQFF. This chain links TRBV11-2 with TRBJ2-1; D possibly corresponds to TRBD2 (6 bases). Per the germline V gene, CDR1 is SGHAT and CDR2 is FQNNGV. Trimming left V 7 bases short and J 0 bases short, with 13 bases between. CDR3 length equals 15 residues. The full variable domain, rest sourced from reference TRBV11-2 and TRBJ2-1, is EAGVAQSPRYKIIEKRQSVAFWCNPISGHATLYWYQQILGQGPKLLIQFQNNGVVDDSQLPKDRFSAERLKGVDSTLKIQPAKLEDSAVYLCASTPPGSSYNEQFFGPGTRLTVL.

This clone was seen just once. This sample also contains other DNA sequences that code for the same CDR3. V and J are TRBV7-9 and TRBJ2-3; D unclear. Germline loops: CDR1 SEHNR, CDR2 FQNEAQ (reference sequence). V lost 1 base and J lost 4, with 6 bases in between. The CDR3 totals 13 residues. CDR3 sequence reads: CASSLDSSDTQYF. CDR3 sequence (DNA): TGTGCCAGCAGCTTAGATAGTTCAGATACGCAGTATTTT.

The rearrangement uses TRBV7-9 and TRBJ1-2; D might be TRBD1 (6 bases). The CDR3 runs to 14 residues. Germline loops: CDR1 SEHNR, CDR2 FQNEAQ (reference sequence). Trimming left V 7 bases short and J 4 bases short, with 16 bases between. The CDR3 region is CASTRGGLGYGYTF. DNA for the CDR3: TGTGCCAGCACCAGAGGGGGTTTGGGCTATGGCTACACCTTC.

On this clone itself: This CDR3 is also generated by other DNA sequences in the sample. This chain links TRBV6-5 with TRBJ1-1; tentatively, D is TRBD1 (5 bases). V was cut by 6 bases and J by 1 base, with 12 bases left in between. The CDR3 contains 14 residues. Germline CDR1 reads MNHEY; CDR2 reads SVGAGI. The CDR3, as DNA: TGTGCCAGCAGCCGCGGGGGAGGGAACACTGAAGCTTTCTTT. Its protein product is CASSRGGGNTEAFF.

The chain carries TRBV4-1 and TRBJ2-1, with TRBD1 as a possible D gene (6 bases). Trimming cost V 1 base and J 0 bases, with 16 bases left between them. The CDR3 consists of 18 residues. The germline gives CDR1 MGHRA, CDR2 YSYEKL. For the CDR3, the DNA is TGCGCCAGCAGCCAAGCGAAGGGCGGACAGAACTCCTACAATGAGCAGTTCTTC. Translated: CASSQAKGGQNSYNEQFF.

This chain links TRBV30 with TRBJ2-5; tentative D call: TRBD2 (6 bases). Germline V gene data show CDR1 as GTSNPN and CDR2 as SVGIG (reference sequence). The CDR3 has 13 residues. The V end lost 4 bases, the J end lost 4 bases, and 13 bases lay between the germline ends. CDR3 region: CAWNGGDRETQYF. CDR3 DNA: TGTGCCTGGAACGGAGGGGACCGAGAGACCCAGTACTTC.

About this clone itself: Other DNA sequences in the same sample also yield this CDR3. This chain connects TRBV29-1 to TRBJ2-5; D is possibly TRBD1 (6 bases). Deletions cut 3 bases from V and 5 bases from J, with 10 bases between. Germline assignment: CDR1 SQVTM and CDR2 ANQGSEA. The CDR3 totals 12 residues. The CDR3 reads CSVDRGQETQYF. The CDR3 nucleotides read TGCAGCGTTGACAGGGGCCAGGAGACCCAGTACTTC.

The chain uses TRBV6-1 and TRBJ2-3; TRBD2 might be the D (7 bases). This CDR3 comprises 15 residues. Germline lookup yields CDR1 MNHNS and CDR2 SASEGT. V was shortened by 5 bases and J by 3 bases, with 15 bases between the two germline ends. CDR3 in amino acids: CASSKGGARTDTQYF. The DNA of the CDR3 is TGTGCCAGCAGTAAGGGGGGGGCACGGACAGATACGCAGTATTTT.

The gene calls are TRBV14 and TRBJ2-2, with D tentatively TRBD2 (5 bases). The CDR3 is made up of 13 amino acids. Germline V CDR1 and CDR2: SGHDN, FVKESK. V was pared by 4 bases and J by 7 bases, with 10 bases between. The CDR3 spells CASSPWTGGELFF. CDR3 DNA sequence: TGTGCCAGCAGCCCGTGGACTGGCGGGGAGCTGTTTTTT.

The chain links TRBV5-6 to TRBJ1-6; 8 nucleotides agree with TRBD1. With V trimmed by 1 base and J by 8 bases, 5 bases remained unmatched. Germline V gene lookup returns CDR1 SGHDT and CDR2 YYEEEE. CDR3 length: 15 amino acids. The CDR3 DNA follows: TGTGCCAGCAGCTTGCGCGGGACAGGACATTCACCCCTCCACTTT. Protein sequence: CASSLRGTGHSPLHF.

This sequence joins TRBV6-1 and TRBJ2-7, with D possibly matching TRBD1 (5 bases). V was pared by 1 base and J by 0 bases, with 13 bases between. The CDR3 extends over 16 amino acids. CDR1 and CDR2 from the germline V gene are MNHNS and SASEGT. The CDR3 DNA reads as TGTGCCAGCAGTGAAGACAGGCCAGACCTCTCCTACGAGCAGTACTTC. This sequence encodes CASSEDRPDLSYEQYF.

The genes are TRBV7-9 and TRBJ1-1; 8 positions agree with TRBD1. The CDR3 consists of 14 residues. The V gene end was trimmed by 5 bases and the J gene end by 5 bases; junction bases not matched to a gene: 7. The germline V gene encodes CDR1 SEHNR and CDR2 FQNEAQ (reference sequence). CDR3 bases: TGTGCCAGCAGCCGGGGGACAGGAGTAACTGAAGCTTTCTTT. This codes for CASSRGTGVTEAFF. The full variable domain, completed using reference TRBV7-9 and TRBJ1-1, is DTGVSQNPRHKITKRGQNVTFRCDPISEHNRLYWYRQTLGQGPEFLTYFQNEAQLEKSRLLSDRFSAERPKGSFSTLEIQRTEQGDSAMYLCASSRGTGVTEAFFGQGTRLTVV.

The CDR3 spells CASSPGGGAYNSPLHF. The CDR3 DNA is TGTGCCAGTAGCCCGGGCGGGGGCGCTTATAATTCACCCCTCCACTTT. The V call is TRBV19, the J call TRBJ1-6; D might be TRBD1 (6 bases). This CDR3 has 16 residues. Germline V gene sequence: CDR1 LNHDA, CDR2 SQIVND (reference sequence). V was cut by 6 bases and J by 4 bases, with 16 bases left in between.

The V call is TRBV6-5, the J call TRBJ1-6, with D maybe TRBD1 (6 bases). V gave up 0 bases and J gave up 10 bases, with 16 bases separating them. Germline V CDR1 and CDR2: MNHEY, SVGAGI. The CDR3 is 16 amino acids. The CDR3 DNA reads as TGTGCCAGCAGTTACTCCGGGACACCAGTCGGCTCACCCCTCCACTTT. Translated, it gives CASSYSGTPVGSPLHF.

J is TRBJ2-5 and V is TRBV6-1; D remains ambiguous. This CDR3 is 14 amino acids long. V lost 1 base and J 3 bases, leaving 9 bases between the germline ends. From germline, CDR1 is MNHNS and CDR2 SASEGT. The CDR3 sequence is CASSEGSGEETQYF. In DNA form, the CDR3 reads TGTGCCAGCAGTGAAGGGTCTGGGGAAGAGACCCAGTACTTC.

Comment on this clone: The sample contains more than one DNA sequence encoding this CDR3. The chain combines TRBV28 with TRBJ2-5, with TRBD2 as a possible D gene (7 bases). Trimming cost V 6 bases and J 5 bases, with 13 bases left between them. In germline, CDR1 is MDHEN, CDR2 SYDVKM. The CDR3 is 13 residues long. Written as DNA, the CDR3 is TGTGCCAGCAGCCCGGGGGGCAGGGAGACCCAGTACTTC. As protein: CASSPGGRETQYF.